This T cell receptor (beta chain) was retrieved from a study of control samples from healthy donors and cancer patients. Only in-frame clones appear in the TCRdb table, and some are missing; sequencing was by immunoSEQ multiplex PCR. The table includes roughly 26,000 clones, roughly 85% detected once. The CDR3 has 15 residues. Germline V CDR1 and CDR2: SEHNR, FQNEAQ (reference sequence). Trimming removed 1 base from V and 7 bases from J, with 14 bases in between. The sequenced material came from PBMCs. V usage is TRBV7-9 and J usage is TRBJ1-5; D gene uncertain. This receptor was taken from a woman in her sixties with head and neck cancer. CDR3 amino acids: CASSLENGPGQPQHF. DNA of the CDR3: TGTGCCAGCAGCTTAGAGAACGGACCGGGGCAGCCCCAGCATTTT. Supplemented by reference TRBV7-9 and TRBJ1-5, the full variable domain reads DTGVSQNPRHKITKRGQNVTFRCDPISEHNRLYWYRQTLGQGPEFLTYFQNEAQLEKSRLLSDRFSAERPKGSFSTLEIQRTEQGDSAMYLCASSLENGPGQPQHFGDGTRLSIL.